This is a list of T cell receptor beta chains from one sample in a study of blood T cell repertoires in COVID-19. The protocol was immunoSEQ multiplex PCR, while the TCRdb copy is restricted to in-frame clones and leaves out a portion. The sample lists 200,000 to 300,000 clones; roughly 79% were seen once. Sequenced input: peripheral blood. All receptors derive from a woman older than 75 with acute or convalescent COVID-19. Both conserved end residues are part of each CDR3. The D gene is left open where the match is weak. Clone size, where shown, is once, few, many, or a class for clones that have expanded.

>TRBJ1-2|.|TRBV5-1|.
CASSLDRTNYGYTF
TGCGCCAGCAGCTTGGACAGGACTAACTATGGCTACACCTTC
>TRBJ2-2|few|TRBV7-2|TRBD2
CASSLASSGGAPGELFF
TGTGCCAGCAGCTTAGCGTCCAGCGGGGGGGCCCCCGGGGAGCTGTTTTTT
>TRBJ2-7|.|TRBV13|TRBD2
CASSIWTSGRGSYEQYF
TGTGCCAGCAGCATCTGGACTAGCGGGAGGGGGTCCTACGAGCAGTACTTC
>TRBJ2-5|.|TRBV5-6|.
CASTQSGVQETQYF
TGTGCCAGCACCCAGTCGGGTGTTCAAGAGACCCAGTACTTC
>TRBJ1-4|few|TRBV6-5|.
CASSYSRASGLFF
TGTGCCAGCAGTTACTCGAGAGCCTCGGGACTGTTTTTT
>TRBJ1-1|.|TRBV4-3|.
CASSQDTGTSEAFF
TGCGCCAGCAGCCAAGATACGGGGACATCTGAAGCTTTCTTT
>TRBJ1-2|.|TRBV5-5|.
CASSLRYGDYGYTF
TGTGCCAGCAGCTTGCGATACGGGGATTATGGCTACACCTTC
>TRBJ1-4|.|TRBV6-6|TRBD1
CASMWDRLEKLFF
TGTGCCAGCATGTGGGACAGGCTAGAAAAACTGTTTTTT
>TRBJ2-3|.|TRBV27|.
CASRPDFLGSPAQYF
TGTGCCAGCAGGCCGGACTTCTTAGGCTCGCCGGCGCAGTATTTT
>TRBJ1-4|few|TRBV5-6|TRBD1
CASSLRGVQGNEKLFF
TGTGCCAGCAGCCTCAGAGGAGTACAGGGGAATGAAAAACTGTTTTTT
>TRBJ2-3|.|TRBV5-1|.
CASNRREASTDTQYF
TGCGCCAGCAATAGGCGGGAAGCTAGCACAGATACGCAGTATTTT
>TRBJ2-5|.|TRBV18|TRBD1
CASSPQDRGLETQYF
TGTGCCAGCTCACCACAGGACAGGGGATTAGAGACCCAGTACTTC
>TRBJ2-2|.|TRBV7-8|.
CASSLGQGGAGELFF
TGTGCCAGCAGCCTTGGCCAGGGGGGAGCCGGGGAGCTGTTTTTT
>TRBJ1-4|.|TRBV21-1|.
CASSKHTERVAMFF
TGTGCCAGCAGCAAACATACAGAGAGGGTAGCAATGTTTTTT
>TRBJ1-4|.|TRBV30|TRBD1
CAWRTGGDEKLFF
TGTGCCTGGAGGACAGGGGGAGACGAAAAACTGTTTTTT
>TRBJ2-7|.|TRBV30|TRBD1
CAWMTGREQYF
TGTGCCTGGATGACAGGGCGCGAGCAGTACTTC
>TRBJ1-5|.|TRBV6-5|TRBD1
CASRPWGQGNQPQHF
TGTGCCAGCAGGCCCTGGGGACAGGGCAATCAGCCCCAGCATTTT
>TRBJ1-2|.|TRBV6-2/TRBV6-3|.
CASSYQQDGNGYTF
TGTGCCAGCAGTTACCAACAGGATGGGAATGGCTACACCTTC
>TRBJ1-6|.|TRBV5-1|TRBD1
CASSADRGAPLHF
TGCGCCAGCAGCGCCGACAGGGGGGCACCCCTCCACTTT
>TRBJ1-2|.|TRBV5-1|TRBD1
CASSPGQGTFGYTF
TGCGCCAGCAGCCCCGGACAGGGGACCTTTGGCTACACCTTC
>TRBJ1-4|.|TRBV2|.
CATAGGQKLFF
TGTGCCACCGCCGGGGGTCAAAAACTGTTTTTT
>TRBJ2-7|.|TRBV6-5|.
CASSPTAGGTYEQYF
TGTGCCAGCAGTCCTACGGCAGGGGGGACCTACGAGCAGTACTTC
>TRBJ2-1|.|TRBV18|.
CASSPPGQPNNEQFF
TGTGCCAGCTCACCCCCCGGACAGCCCAACAATGAGCAGTTCTTC
>TRBJ2-3|once|TRBV18|.
CASSVGLTGASDTQYF
TGTGCCAGCTCAGTGGGTTTGACGGGAGCATCAGATACGCAGTATTTT
>TRBJ1-2|.|TRBV6-5|TRBD1
CASTRPPTGRYGYTF
TGTGCCAGCACCCGTCCCCCGACAGGGCGATATGGCTACACCTTC
>TRBJ1-6|once|TRBV11-2|.
CASSSEVSNSPLHF
TGTGCCAGCAGCTCCGAGGTTTCAAATTCACCCCTCCACTTT
>TRBJ1-1|.|TRBV6-6|.
CASRTPGEAEAFF
TGTGCCAGCAGGACTCCTGGGGAGGCTGAAGCTTTCTTT
>TRBJ1-5|.|TRBV7-8|.
CASSLAHRAPFQPQHF
TGTGCCAGCAGCTTAGCGCACAGAGCACCCTTTCAGCCCCAGCATTTT
>TRBJ2-7|.|TRBV3-1/TRBV3-2|TRBD2
CASSQDRLASNEQYF
TGTGCCAGCAGCCAAGACAGACTAGCGAGTAACGAGCAGTACTTC
>TRBJ1-5|few|TRBV10-3|.
CAISMAANQPQHF
TGTGCCATCAGTATGGCGGCCAATCAGCCCCAGCATTTT
>TRBJ2-2|.|TRBV3-1/TRBV3-2|TRBD2
CASSQVRGSGTGELFF
TGTGCCAGCAGCCAAGTGCGGGGGAGTGGCACCGGGGAGCTGTTTTTT
>TRBJ2-6|.|TRBV7-2|TRBD1
CASSLKGQGATGANVLTF
TGTGCCAGCAGCTTAAAGGGACAGGGGGCGACTGGGGCCAACGTCCTGACTTTC
>TRBJ2-5|.|TRBV24-1|.
CATSGWTDETQYF
TGTGCCACCAGTGGCTGGACAGATGAGACCCAGTACTTC
>TRBJ2-2|once|TRBV11-2|TRBD2
CASGRASGGTGELFF
TGTGCCAGTGGTCGGGCTAGCGGGGGTACCGGGGAGCTGTTTTTT
>TRBJ2-1|.|TRBV4-3|.
CASSQDSYNEQFF
TGCGCCAGCAGCCAAGATTCTTACAATGAGCAGTTCTTC
>TRBJ1-4|once|TRBV3-1/TRBV3-2|TRBD1
CASSHGHRGSGEKLFF
TGTGCCAGCAGCCACGGACACAGGGGTAGTGGTGAAAAACTGTTTTTT
>TRBJ2-3|.|TRBV6-4|.
CASSLQGQIGTDTQYF
TGTGCCAGCAGCCTCCAGGGTCAGATAGGGACAGATACGCAGTATTTT
>TRBJ2-2|.|TRBV6-5|TRBD1
CASRGTGHTGELFF
TGTGCCAGCAGAGGGACAGGGCACACCGGGGAGCTGTTTTTT